What follows describes a single T cell receptor (beta chain). Its matching antigen is unknown. Clones were sequenced by immunoSEQ multiplex PCR, and TCRdb holds only the in-frame ones, with some missing. The repertoire has about 4,700 clones, less than 85% of them found once; the top ten carry about 8.3%. This CDR3 has 15 amino acids. Germline CDR1 is SGHNT and CDR2 is YYREEE (reference sequence). Trimming took 5 bases from V and 6 from J; bases not matched to a gene: 10. The sample originates from a study of immune evolution from preneoplasia to lung adenocarcinoma. Findings and limits, study-wide: From normal lung to invasive adenocarcinoma, top clone frequencies appeared to decrease. Later-stage lesions appeared to have more T cells, more diversity, less clonality.

Patient tissue came from resections in Japan or China, 2014–2017. Sequencing input: FFPE adjacent normal lung tissue. This TCR was sampled from a person aged 60-80 years with lung adenocarcinoma. The chain joins TRBV5-4 to TRBJ1-1; 10 bases match TRBD1. The CDR3 is CASSPWTGGMAEAFF. The DNA for the CDR3 is TGTGCCAGCAGTCCCTGGACAGGGGGGATGGCTGAAGCTTTCTTT.